A selection of T cell receptor beta chains follows, all from one sample in a study of blood T cell repertoires in COVID-19. Profiling relied on immunoSEQ multiplex PCR, and the TCRdb table lists in-frame clones only, not all of them. The sample holds 500,000 to 600,000 clones; 85% to 90% are singletons and the top ten take 7.5% to 9%. Sequenced sample: peripheral blood. The receptors stem from a woman aged 50 to 60 with COVID-19, enrolled during active disease. Each CDR3 is given with its conserved first and last residue. The D gene is left open where the match is weak. Size tells how often a clone was seen (once, few, many) or the class of an expanded clone, and some rows leave it out.

size: NA; D: NA; V: TRBV20-1; J: TRBJ2-1; length: 9; DNA: TGCAGTGCCGTCAATGAGCAGTTCTTC; CDR3: CSAVNEQFF
size: NA; D: NA; V: TRBV11-2; J: TRBJ2-7; length: 13; DNA: TGTGCCAGCAGCTTAGGTAACGGGGGTGAGCAGTACTTC; CDR3: CASSLGNGGEQYF
size: NA; D: NA; V: TRBV11-2; J: TRBJ1-2; length: 13; DNA: TGTGCCAGCAGCTTGGGTACAGGCTATGGCTACACCTTC; CDR3: CASSLGTGYGYTF
size: NA; D: TRBD1; V: TRBV12-5; J: TRBJ2-2; length: 16; DNA: TGTGCTAGTGGTCCGGGACAGGGGGTTTACACCGGGGAGCTGTTTTTT; CDR3: CASGPGQGVYTGELFF
size: NA; D: TRBD2; V: TRBV28; J: TRBJ2-2; length: 13; DNA: TGTGCCAGCAGTTTAGCGGGGGCCGGGGAGCTGTTTTTT; CDR3: CASSLAGAGELFF
size: NA; D: NA; V: TRBV19; J: TRBJ1-1; length: 17; DNA: TGTGCCAGTAGTATAGTTCTTGCGACAACCAAGAACACTGAAGCTTTCTTT; CDR3: CASSIVLATTKNTEAFF
size: NA; D: TRBD1; V: TRBV5-4; J: TRBJ1-2; length: 15; DNA: TGTGCCAGCAGCTTAACCGGGACAGGGGGTAATGGCTACACCTTC; CDR3: CASSLTGTGGNGYTF
size: NA; D: TRBD1; V: TRBV9; J: TRBJ2-1; length: 13; DNA: TGTGCCAGCAGCTACTACAGGGGCGGTGAGCAGTTCTTC; CDR3: CASSYYRGGEQFF
size: once; D: TRBD2; V: TRBV18; J: TRBJ2-2; length: 16; DNA: TGTGCCAGCTCAACCCTAGCGGGGGGCAACACCGGGGAGCTGTTTTTT; CDR3: CASSTLAGGNTGELFF
size: NA; D: NA; V: TRBV6-5; J: TRBJ1-1; length: 14; DNA: TGTGCCAGCAGCTACAGGGAGGGGAACACTGAAGCTTTCTTT; CDR3: CASSYREGNTEAFF
size: NA; D: NA; V: TRBV12-3/TRBV12-4; J: TRBJ1-1; length: 12; DNA: TGTGCCAGCCCCACGTCAGGGATTGAAGCTTTCTTT; CDR3: CASPTSGIEAFF
size: NA; D: TRBD1; V: TRBV10-3; J: TRBJ1-6; length: 16; DNA: TGTGCCATCAGTCCCGGGACAGGGAGGTCTAATTCACCCCTCCACTTT; CDR3: CAISPGTGRSNSPLHF
size: NA; D: TRBD1; V: TRBV2; J: TRBJ1-4; length: 14; DNA: TGTGCCAGCATAGAGTGGACAGGGAATGAAAAACTGTTTTTT; CDR3: CASIEWTGNEKLFF
size: NA; D: TRBD1; V: TRBV28; J: TRBJ1-1; length: 14; DNA: TGTGCCAGCAGTTCCGGGACAGGGGAAACTGAAGCTTTCTTT; CDR3: CASSSGTGETEAFF
size: NA; D: NA; V: TRBV19; J: TRBJ1-2; length: 13; DNA: TGTGCCAGTAGTATAGGGGGGCACTATGGCTACACCTTC; CDR3: CASSIGGHYGYTF
size: few; D: NA; V: TRBV30; J: TRBJ1-6; length: 13; DNA: TGTGCCTGGAGTGTACTGGGGGGTCCACCCCTCCACTTT; CDR3: CAWSVLGGPPLHF
size: few; D: NA; V: TRBV11-2; J: TRBJ2-7; length: 15; DNA: TGTGCCAGCAGCCCAGGGGCAGGGATAACCTACGAGCAGTACTTC; CDR3: CASSPGAGITYEQYF
size: NA; D: TRBD1; V: TRBV28; J: TRBJ2-3; length: 13; DNA: TGTGCCAGCAGGGGTACAGGGGTGAATACGCAGTATTTT; CDR3: CASRGTGVNTQYF
size: NA; D: TRBD2; V: TRBV11-2; J: TRBJ2-3; length: 15; DNA: TGTGCCAGCAGAACGGGACTAGCGGGGGCAGATACGCAGTATTTT; CDR3: CASRTGLAGADTQYF
size: NA; D: NA; V: TRBV4-2; J: TRBJ2-5; length: 16; DNA: TGTGCCAGCAGCCCCGACGCTGGGACTCCAAAAGAGACCCAGTACTTC; CDR3: CASSPDAGTPKETQYF
size: NA; D: TRBD1; V: TRBV6-5; J: TRBJ1-2; length: 10; DNA: TGTGCCAGCCGGGACAGGGAATACACCTTC; CDR3: CASRDREYTF
size: NA; D: NA; V: TRBV10-3; J: TRBJ1-2; length: 17; DNA: TGTGCCATCAGTGCCACGTGGGGAGTCAACACTGACTATGGCTACACCTTC; CDR3: CAISATWGVNTDYGYTF
size: NA; D: TRBD1; V: TRBV24-1; J: TRBJ2-7; length: 14; DNA: TGTGCCACCAGTGATTCGGGACAGGGTTACGAGCAGTACTTC; CDR3: CATSDSGQGYEQYF
size: NA; D: NA; V: TRBV12-5; J: TRBJ2-2; length: 16; DNA: TGTGCTAGTGGTGGCAATTTAAGGGGGAACACCGGGGAGCTGTTTTTT; CDR3: CASGGNLRGNTGELFF
size: NA; D: NA; V: TRBV10-3; J: TRBJ1-2; length: 14; DNA: TGTGCCATCAGACCTCTTGGGGGCGACTATGGCTACACCTTC; CDR3: CAIRPLGGDYGYTF
size: once; D: TRBD2; V: TRBV7-9; J: TRBJ2-5; length: 14; DNA: TGTGCCAGCACTTCTGGACTAGCGGTGGTGACCCAGTACTTC; CDR3: CASTSGLAVVTQYF
size: NA; D: NA; V: TRBV5-6; J: TRBJ2-1; length: 13; DNA: TGTGCCAGCAGCTTGGACTTAGACAATGAGCAGTTCTTC; CDR3: CASSLDLDNEQFF
size: NA; D: NA; V: TRBV6-6; J: TRBJ1-2; length: 13; DNA: TGTGCCAGCAGTTACTCGGACTTCTATGGCTACACCTTC; CDR3: CASSYSDFYGYTF
size: NA; D: NA; V: TRBV6-6; J: TRBJ1-6; length: 16; DNA: TGTGCCAGCAGTTACGCGGGACCGACAGCTAATTCACCCCTCCACTTT; CDR3: CASSYAGPTANSPLHF
size: NA; D: NA; V: TRBV5-1; J: TRBJ1-2; length: 16; DNA: TGCGCCAGCGACCTAAAGGGGGACCCGCCTAACTATGGCTACACCTTC; CDR3: CASDLKGDPPNYGYTF
size: NA; D: NA; V: TRBV6-2/TRBV6-3; J: TRBJ1-5; length: 14; DNA: TGTGCCAGCAGCGACCGGGGTTTCAATCAGCCCCAGCATTTT; CDR3: CASSDRGFNQPQHF
size: NA; D: NA; V: TRBV30; J: TRBJ2-3; length: 12; DNA: TGTGCCTGGCGATTTCAGGGGGGTACGCAGTATTTT; CDR3: CAWRFQGGTQYF
size: NA; D: NA; V: TRBV13; J: TRBJ2-5; length: 13; DNA: TGTGCCAGCAGCTTGACTATCCGTGGGACCCAGTACTTC; CDR3: CASSLTIRGTQYF
size: NA; D: NA; V: TRBV7-6; J: TRBJ2-3; length: 14; DNA: TGTGCCAGCAGCTTCGTGCAGGGGCCAGATACGCAGTATTTT; CDR3: CASSFVQGPDTQYF
size: NA; D: NA; V: TRBV4-2; J: TRBJ1-6; length: 18; DNA: TGTGCCAGCAGCGCTTATAGCCCACGAGACGGAACTAATTCACCCCTCCACTTT; CDR3: CASSAYSPRDGTNSPLHF
size: NA; D: NA; V: TRBV19; J: TRBJ2-3; length: 15; DNA: TGTGCCAGTAGCCCGATGCCCAGGGGCACAGATACGCAGTATTTT; CDR3: CASSPMPRGTDTQYF
size: NA; D: TRBD2; V: TRBV7-2; J: TRBJ2-1; length: 15; DNA: TGTGCCACTTCCCTCCCCGGGGGGGGAGTCAATGAGCAGTTCTTC; CDR3: CATSLPGGGVNEQFF
size: few; D: TRBD1; V: TRBV2; J: TRBJ1-2; length: 16; DNA: TGTGCCAGCAGTACCGGGACAGGGGATCGGCAGTATGGCTACACCTTC; CDR3: CASSTGTGDRQYGYTF
size: once; D: TRBD1; V: TRBV4-1; J: TRBJ2-7; length: 14; DNA: TGCGCCAGCAGCCAAGGCGGGACAGGGCACGAGCAGTACTTC; CDR3: CASSQGGTGHEQYF
size: NA; D: NA; V: TRBV11-3; J: TRBJ1-6; length: 15; DNA: TGTGCCAGCAGCTCTGGTACAGGGAAAAATTCACCCCTCCACTTT; CDR3: CASSSGTGKNSPLHF
size: NA; D: NA; V: TRBV2; J: TRBJ1-2; length: 13; DNA: TGTGCCAGCAGCGCCGGCAGGACTTACGGCTACACCTTC; CDR3: CASSAGRTYGYTF
size: once; D: NA; V: TRBV5-1; J: TRBJ2-5; length: 15; DNA: TGCGCCAGCAGCTTGGGGGCCGGCAATCCGGAGACCCAGTACTTC; CDR3: CASSLGAGNPETQYF
size: few; D: TRBD1; V: TRBV19; J: TRBJ2-7; length: 15; DNA: TGTGCCAGTAGTATTAAGGGGGCGAGCGCCTACGAGCAGTACTTC; CDR3: CASSIKGASAYEQYF
size: NA; D: NA; V: TRBV24-1; J: TRBJ2-1; length: 12; DNA: TGTGCCACCAGTAAGACAGTCAATGAGCAGTTCTTC; CDR3: CATSKTVNEQFF
size: once; D: NA; V: TRBV5-1; J: TRBJ2-7; length: 14; DNA: TGCGCCAGCAGCGCGGGACGCCTCTCTAGGGAGCAGTACTTC; CDR3: CASSAGRLSREQYF
size: NA; D: NA; V: TRBV6-5; J: TRBJ2-2; length: 12; DNA: TGTGCCAGCCGGGACTACACCGGGGAGCTGTTTTTT; CDR3: CASRDYTGELFF
size: NA; D: NA; V: TRBV27; J: TRBJ1-5; length: 14; DNA: TGTGCCAGCAGTCTCGGGGGGGTCAATCAGCCCCAGCATTTT; CDR3: CASSLGGVNQPQHF
size: NA; D: NA; V: TRBV30; J: TRBJ1-1; length: 12; DNA: TGTGCCTGGAGTGTACGGCAGGCTGAAGCTTTCTTT; CDR3: CAWSVRQAEAFF
size: NA; D: TRBD1; V: TRBV10-3; J: TRBJ2-2; length: 16; DNA: TGTGCCATCAGTGCCACAGGGGGAACGAACACCGGGGAGCTGTTTTTT; CDR3: CAISATGGTNTGELFF
size: NA; D: TRBD1; V: TRBV7-9; J: TRBJ1-2; length: 14; DNA: TGTGCCAGCAGCCCAGGGGGGACGGCGACCGGCTACACCTTC; CDR3: CASSPGGTATGYTF
size: NA; D: NA; V: TRBV5-1; J: TRBJ2-5; length: 14; DNA: TGCGCCAGCAGCCTGGGGGGTCCCTCGGAGGTCCAGTACTTC; CDR3: CASSLGGPSEVQYF
size: NA; D: NA; V: TRBV9; J: TRBJ1-4; length: 14; DNA: TGTGCCAGCAGCGTAGTAGTGACTAATGAAAAACTGTTTTTT; CDR3: CASSVVVTNEKLFF
size: NA; D: NA; V: TRBV5-6; J: TRBJ1-2; length: 14; DNA: TGTGCCAGCAGCTTGATTCCGCAGTTCTATGGCTACACCTTC; CDR3: CASSLIPQFYGYTF
size: NA; D: NA; V: TRBV3-1/TRBV3-2; J: TRBJ1-4; length: 16; DNA: TGTGCCAGCAGCCAAGATCTGAGTGCAACTAATGAAAAACTGTTTTTT; CDR3: CASSQDLSATNEKLFF
size: NA; D: NA; V: TRBV30; J: TRBJ2-3; length: 12; DNA: TGTGCCTGGACACAGGGTTCAGATACGCAGTATTTT; CDR3: CAWTQGSDTQYF